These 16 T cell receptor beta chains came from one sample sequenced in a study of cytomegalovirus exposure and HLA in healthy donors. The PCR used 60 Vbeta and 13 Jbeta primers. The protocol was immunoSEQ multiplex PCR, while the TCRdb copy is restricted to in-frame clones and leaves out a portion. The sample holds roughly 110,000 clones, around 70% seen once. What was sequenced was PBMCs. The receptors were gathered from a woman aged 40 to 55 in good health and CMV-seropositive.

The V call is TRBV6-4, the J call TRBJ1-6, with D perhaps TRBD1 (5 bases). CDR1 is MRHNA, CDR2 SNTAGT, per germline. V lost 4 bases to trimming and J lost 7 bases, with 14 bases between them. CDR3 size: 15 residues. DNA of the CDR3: TGTGCCAGCAGTGCCCAGCCCTCAGGGAATTCACCCCTCCACTTT. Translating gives CASSAQPSGNSPLHF.

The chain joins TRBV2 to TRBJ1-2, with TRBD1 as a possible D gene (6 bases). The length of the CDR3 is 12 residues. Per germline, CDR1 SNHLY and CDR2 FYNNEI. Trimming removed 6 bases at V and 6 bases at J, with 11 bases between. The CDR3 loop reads CASSRTDDGYTF. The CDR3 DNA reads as TGTGCCAGCAGCAGGACAGACGATGGCTACACCTTC. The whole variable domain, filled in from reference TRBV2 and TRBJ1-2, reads EPEVTQTPSHQVTQMGQEVILRCVPISNHLYFYWYRQILGQKVEFLVSFYNNEISEKSEIFDDQFSVERPDGSNFTLKIRSTKLEDSAMYFCASSRTDDGYTFGSGTRLTVV.

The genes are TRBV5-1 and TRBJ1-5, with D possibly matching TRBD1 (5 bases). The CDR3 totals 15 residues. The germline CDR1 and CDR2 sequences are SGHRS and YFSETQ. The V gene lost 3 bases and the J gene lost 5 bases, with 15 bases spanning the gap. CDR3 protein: CASSWDGTRYQPQHF. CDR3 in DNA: TGCGCCAGCAGCTGGGACGGGACTCGGTATCAGCCCCAGCATTTT.

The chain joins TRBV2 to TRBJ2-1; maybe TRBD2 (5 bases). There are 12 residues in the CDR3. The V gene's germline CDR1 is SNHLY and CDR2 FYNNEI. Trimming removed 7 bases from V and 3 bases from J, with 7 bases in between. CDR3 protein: CASTGYYNEQFF. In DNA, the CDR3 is TGTGCCAGCACGGGGTACTACAATGAGCAGTTCTTC.

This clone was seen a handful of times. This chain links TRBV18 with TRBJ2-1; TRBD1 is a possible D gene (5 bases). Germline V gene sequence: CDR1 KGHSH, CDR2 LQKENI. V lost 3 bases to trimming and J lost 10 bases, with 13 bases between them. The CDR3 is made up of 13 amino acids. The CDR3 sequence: CASSPTFPGEQFF. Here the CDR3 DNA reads TGTGCCAGCTCACCTACGTTCCCAGGGGAGCAGTTCTTC.

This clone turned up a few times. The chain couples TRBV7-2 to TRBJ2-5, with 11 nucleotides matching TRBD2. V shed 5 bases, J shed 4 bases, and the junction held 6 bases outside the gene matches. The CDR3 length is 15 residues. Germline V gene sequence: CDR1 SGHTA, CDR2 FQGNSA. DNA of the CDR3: TGTGCCAGCAGCCTCAGTCTAGCGGGGGGAGAGACCCAGTACTTC. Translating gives CASSLSLAGGETQYF.

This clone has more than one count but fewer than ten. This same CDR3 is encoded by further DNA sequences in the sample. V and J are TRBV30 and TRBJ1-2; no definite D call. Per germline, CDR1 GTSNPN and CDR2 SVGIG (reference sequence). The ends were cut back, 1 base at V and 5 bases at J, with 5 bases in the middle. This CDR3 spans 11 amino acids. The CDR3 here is CAWSAGYGYTF. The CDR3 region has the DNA TGTGCCTGGAGTGCAGGATATGGCTACACCTTC.

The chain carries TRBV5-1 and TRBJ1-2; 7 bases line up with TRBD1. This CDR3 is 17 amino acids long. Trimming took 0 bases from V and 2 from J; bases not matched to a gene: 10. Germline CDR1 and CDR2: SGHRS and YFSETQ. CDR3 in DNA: TGCGCCAGCAGCTTGGATCTTTTGGGGGACAGCAACTATGGCTACACCTTC. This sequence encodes CASSLDLLGDSNYGYTF.

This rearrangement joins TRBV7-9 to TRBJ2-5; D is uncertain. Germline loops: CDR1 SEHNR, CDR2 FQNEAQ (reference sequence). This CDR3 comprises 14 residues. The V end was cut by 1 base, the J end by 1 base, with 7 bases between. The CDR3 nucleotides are TGTGCCAGCAGCTTAGGGCAGGCCCAAGAGACCCAGTACTTC. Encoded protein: CASSLGQAQETQYF.

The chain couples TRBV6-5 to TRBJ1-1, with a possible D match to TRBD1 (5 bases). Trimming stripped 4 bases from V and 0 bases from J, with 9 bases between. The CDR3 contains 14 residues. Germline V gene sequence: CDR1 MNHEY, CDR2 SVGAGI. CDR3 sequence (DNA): TGTGCCAGCAGTTTGAGACAGCTGAACACTGAAGCTTTCTTT. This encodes CASSLRQLNTEAFF.

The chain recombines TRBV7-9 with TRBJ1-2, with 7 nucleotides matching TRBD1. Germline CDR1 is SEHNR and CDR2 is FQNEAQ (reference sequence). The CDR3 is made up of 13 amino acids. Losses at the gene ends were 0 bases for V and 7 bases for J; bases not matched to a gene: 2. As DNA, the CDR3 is TGTGCCAGCAGCTTAGCCCCAGGGGGTGGCTACACCTTC. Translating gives CASSLAPGGGYTF.

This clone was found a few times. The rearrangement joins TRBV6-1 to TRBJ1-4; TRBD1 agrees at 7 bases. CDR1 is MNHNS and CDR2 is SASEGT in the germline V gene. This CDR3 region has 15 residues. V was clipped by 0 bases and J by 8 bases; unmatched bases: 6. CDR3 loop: CASSEALTGWEKLFF. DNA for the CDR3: TGTGCCAGCAGTGAAGCGCTGACAGGGTGGGAAAAACTGTTTTTT.

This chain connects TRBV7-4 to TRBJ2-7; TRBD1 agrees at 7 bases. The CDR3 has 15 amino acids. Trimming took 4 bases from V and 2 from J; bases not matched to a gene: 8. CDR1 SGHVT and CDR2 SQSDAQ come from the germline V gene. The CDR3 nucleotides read TGTGCCAGCAGCTCAGCCACAGGGACAGCCTACGAGCAGTACTTC. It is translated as CASSSATGTAYEQYF. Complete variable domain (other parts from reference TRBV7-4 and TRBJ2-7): GAGVSQSPRYKVAKRGRDVALRCDSISGHVTLYWYRQTLGQGSEVLTYSQSDAQRDKSGRPSGRFSAERPERSVSTLKIQRTEQGDSAVYLCASSSATGTAYEQYFGPGTRLTVT.

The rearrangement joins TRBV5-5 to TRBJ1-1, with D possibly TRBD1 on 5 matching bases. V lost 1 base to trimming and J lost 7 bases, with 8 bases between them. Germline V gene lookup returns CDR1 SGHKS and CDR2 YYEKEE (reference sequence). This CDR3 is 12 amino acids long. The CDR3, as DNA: TGTGCCAGCAGCTTGTGGGGGGTTGAAGCTTTCTTT. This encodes CASSLWGVEAFF.

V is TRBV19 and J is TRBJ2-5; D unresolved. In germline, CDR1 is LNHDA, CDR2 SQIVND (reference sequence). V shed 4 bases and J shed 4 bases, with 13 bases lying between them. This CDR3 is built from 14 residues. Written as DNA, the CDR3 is TGTGCCAGTAGTAATGCGATATCGGGAGAGACCCAGTACTTC. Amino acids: CASSNAISGETQYF.

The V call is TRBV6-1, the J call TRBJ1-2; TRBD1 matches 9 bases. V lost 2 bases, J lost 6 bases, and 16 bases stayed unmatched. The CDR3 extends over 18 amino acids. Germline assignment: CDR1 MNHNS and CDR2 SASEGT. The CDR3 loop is CASSEYEGQGWVGDGYTF. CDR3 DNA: TGTGCCAGCAGTGAATATGAGGGACAGGGATGGGTAGGGGATGGCTACACCTTC.